This T cell receptor (beta chain) was sequenced for a study of blood T cell repertoires in COVID-19. Study overall: T cells, B-cell-depleted T cells, or PBMCs supplied cDNA or gDNA.

CDR3 length: 13 residues. In germline, CDR1 is SNHLY, CDR2 FYNNEI. V trimming: 6 bases; J trimming: 4 bases; junction bases outside the gene matches: 3. Authors' data handling: Nucleated cell number was recorded as an estimate derived from reference gene primer amplification. Clones were sequenced by immunoSEQ multiplex PCR, and TCRdb holds only the in-frame ones, with some missing. V, J and clone size are taken as reported in that table, and D and trimming were inferred from the DNA itself. Of some 290,000 clones in the sample, about 76% were seen once. This clone was seen a handful of times. This TCR came from a woman aged 60 to 75 with active or convalescent COVID-19. The sequencing input was peripheral blood. The rearrangement links TRBV2 to TRBJ2-7; 10 bases map to TRBD1. The CDR3 loop reads CASSLDRGYEQYF. The DNA of the CDR3 is TGTGCCAGCAGCTTGGACAGGGGGTACGAGCAGTACTTC.